This T cell receptor (beta chain) originates from a study of beta chain features in type 1 diabetes. Study observations and caveats: Patients with type 1 diabetes carried fewer insertions and had more deletions at their VDJ junctions. Among patients with Type 1 diabetes, TCRB CDR3s were moderately but significantly shorter in every one of the four CD4+ subsets.

Concerning this clone: The antigen is unknown.

Expressed TCRB transcripts were sequenced after all isolated RNA was converted to cDNA. The data were produced by immunoSEQ multiplex PCR, yet TCRdb's version contains in-frame clones alone and is incomplete. The table records 40,000 or so clones, approximately 70% of them present only once. This CDR3 spans 11 amino acids. Germline V gene lookup returns CDR1 MNHNS and CDR2 SASEGT. The gene calls are TRBV6-1 and TRBJ1-2, with a tentative D call TRBD1 (6 bases). This receptor was taken from a woman aged 18 to 35 with type 1 diabetes. Sequenced: Tregs from blood. CDR3 bases: TGTGCGTACTGGGGGCTTTATGGCTACACCTTC. It codes for CAYWGLYGYTF.